The 8 T cell receptor beta chains below come from one sample, sequenced in a study of glioma-infiltrating T cells. Amplification of TCR alpha and beta CDR3 regions from RNA used iRepertoire nested multiplex PCR. MiXCR, run by TCRdb on the multiplex PCR reads, gives a single entry per CDR3 protein. The repertoire includes about 45,000 distinct CDR3 sequences, around 22% of them detected once, and more than 5.5% sits in the top ten. Source material: glioma tissue, nonneoplastic brain tissue, or PBMCs (not recorded which). Receptors originate from a human donor with low-grade glioma or glioblastoma, undergoing nonglioma brain surgery, or in good health (not recorded which).

The chain recombines TRBV29-1 with TRBJ1-1; D remains unclear. There are 15 residues in the CDR3. V lost 4 bases and J 4 bases, leaving 19 bases between the germline ends. Germline loops: CDR1 SQVTM, CDR2 ANQGSEA. The CDR3 nucleotides are TGCAGCGTTGCCGGAAACCCCAAGAAGGGCACTGAAGCTTTCTTT. This codes for CSVAGNPKKGTEAFF.

The table lists this clonotype with many counts. This chain links TRBV28 with TRBJ2-2; D ambiguous. The V gene lost 7 bases and the J gene lost 4 bases, with 10 bases spanning the gap. Per the germline V gene, CDR1 is MDHEN and CDR2 is SYDVKM. The CDR3 contains 13 residues. In DNA, the CDR3 is TGTGCCAGCATTGCCGAACCCACCGGGGAGCTGTTTTTT. This codes for CASIAEPTGELFF.

Only a few counts were recorded for this clonotype. The V and J genes are TRBV4-3 and TRBJ1-2; a weak D match, TRBD1 (5 bases). The germline CDR1 and CDR2 sequences are LGHNA and YSLEER. CDR3 size: 17 residues. The germline V and J ends were trimmed by 1 base and 5 bases, with 20 bases remaining between them. The CDR3 here is CASSQGAVTVEKYGYTF. In DNA form, the CDR3 reads TGCGCCAGCAGCCAAGGGGCGGTGACAGTAGAAAAATATGGCTACACCTTC.

This clonotype has just a few counts. The V and J genes are TRBV7-2 and TRBJ2-1, with 9 bases fitting TRBD2. The trim removed 9 bases at V and 4 bases at J, leaving 4 bases unmatched. The germline V gene encodes CDR1 SGHTA and CDR2 FQGNSA. This CDR3 contains 13 residues. CDR3 bases: TGTGCCAGAAGGCGGGGGGGTTACAATGAGCAGTTCTTC. Translating it yields CARRRGGYNEQFF.

This chain uses TRBV7-2 with TRBJ2-7, with D possibly being TRBD2 (5 bases). V dropped 4 bases and J dropped 4 bases, with 20 bases sitting between them. The CDR3 loop spans 16 amino acids. The germline CDR1 and CDR2 sequences are SGHTA and FQGNSA. Here the CDR3 DNA reads TGTGCCAGCAGCTCCAGTCCCCGGACTCAGTTTTACGAGCAGTACTTC. Its translation is CASSSSPRTQFYEQYF.

This clonotype was picked up many times. This chain uses TRBV3-1 with TRBJ2-5, with D perhaps matching TRBD1 (5 bases). V lost 0 bases and J lost 3, with 5 bases in between. CDR3 size: 13 residues. Germline lookup yields CDR1 LGHDT and CDR2 YNNKEL (reference sequence). The CDR3 nucleotides are TGTGCCAGCAGCCAAGACAGGGAAGAGACCCAGTACTTC. This gives the protein CASSQDREETQYF.

Details on this clonotype: It may be a read error: a sequence one base away is much more abundant. The CDR3 coding sequence is TGTGCCAGCAGCGCTGCCGGGGCACCACCCGATGAGCAGTTCTTC. It translates to CASSAAGAPPDEQFF. The chain couples TRBV5-6 to TRBJ2-1; D is tentatively TRBD1 or TRBD2 (5 bases each). CDR3 length: 15 amino acids. V lost 4 bases, J lost 8 bases, and 19 bases lay in between. CDR1 and CDR2 (germline): SGHDT, YYEEEE.

This clonotype was found many times. The chain links TRBV20-1 to TRBJ1-1; D is uncertain. The CDR3 covers 12 residues. Trimming took 5 bases from V and 4 from J, leaving 11 bases between them. Germline V gene data show CDR1 as DFQATT and CDR2 as SNEGSKA (reference sequence). CDR3 amino acids: CSAALDTTEAFF. CDR3 bases: TGCAGTGCTGCCCTCGACACCACTGAAGCTTTCTTT.